The 19 T cell receptor beta chains given below trace back to one sample, sequenced in a study of cytomegalovirus exposure and HLA in healthy donors. The PCR employed 60 Vbeta primers together with 13 Jbeta primers. The table came from immunoSEQ multiplex PCR; TCRdb's copy has only in-frame clones and leaves some out. The table shows about 170,000 clones, with 80% occurring only once. Sequencing input: PBMCs. Receptor source: a male donor in good health and CMV-seronegative.

The chain has TRBV30 and TRBJ2-5; TRBD1 matches at 9 bases. The CDR3 is 13 amino acids. The germline gives CDR1 GTSNPN, CDR2 SVGIG (reference sequence). Trimming cost V 5 bases and J 4 bases; bases outside gene matches: 5. This chain's CDR3 is CAWATGGGETQYF. For the CDR3, the DNA is TGTGCCTGGGCTACAGGGGGCGGAGAGACCCAGTACTTC.

The chain has TRBV6-6 and TRBJ2-1, with 11 positions matching TRBD2. Per germline, CDR1 MNHNY and CDR2 SVGAGI (reference sequence). V shed 5 bases, J shed 6 bases, and the junction held 9 bases outside the gene matches. CDR3 size: 16 residues. Here the CDR3 reads CASSPGASGGPNEQFF. CDR3 nucleotide sequence: TGTGCCAGCAGTCCCGGGGCTAGCGGGGGGCCCAATGAGCAGTTCTTC.

This clone came up a few times. This sequence joins TRBV30 and TRBJ2-1; 10 bases agree with TRBD2. V lost 3 bases, J lost 6 bases, and 8 bases stayed unmatched. The CDR3 sequence is 15 residues long. CDR1 is GTSNPN, CDR2 SVGIG, per germline (reference sequence). The CDR3 is CAWSRLLAGVNEQFF. The CDR3 DNA reads TGTGCCTGGAGCCGTCTTCTAGCGGGGGTCAATGAGCAGTTCTTC.

CDR3 sequence reads: CASSWDRDGYGYTF. Here the CDR3 DNA reads TGTGCCAGCAGTTGGGACAGGGATGGCTATGGCTACACCTTC. The V call is TRBV27, the J call TRBJ1-2; 9 bases match TRBD1. Trimming cost V 4 bases and J 4 bases; bases outside gene matches: 4. The CDR3 totals 14 residues. CDR1 MNHEY and CDR2 SMNVEV come from the germline V gene (reference sequence).

V is TRBV7-9 and J is TRBJ1-2; 8 bases are shared with TRBD1. Germline lookup yields CDR1 SEHNR and CDR2 FQNEAQ (reference sequence). Trimming removed 4 bases from V and 2 bases from J; junction bases left unmatched: 6. The CDR3 extends over 15 amino acids. The CDR3 reads CASSSRDRPNYGYTF. In DNA, the CDR3 is TGTGCCAGCAGCTCGAGGGACAGGCCGAACTATGGCTACACCTTC.

The rearrangement links TRBV18 to TRBJ1-4, with 7 bases matching TRBD1. The germline V gene has CDR1 KGHSH and CDR2 LQKENI. The trim removed 4 bases at V and 6 bases at J, leaving 2 bases unmatched. The CDR3 has 13 amino acids. CDR3 loop: CASSRDRDEKLFF. The DNA of the CDR3 is TGTGCCAGCTCACGCGACAGGGATGAAAAACTGTTTTTT.

The V call is TRBV18, the J call TRBJ2-2; D is unresolved. CDR1 is KGHSH, CDR2 LQKENI, per germline. Trimming removed 2 bases at V and 11 bases at J, with 18 bases between. The CDR3 contains 15 residues. CDR3 nucleotide sequence: TGTGCCAGCTCACCAAAATCAGAACCATCCGATGAGCTGTTTTTT. Residues: CASSPKSEPSDELFF.

The chain employs TRBV7-8 and TRBJ2-1; 8 bases line up with TRBD2. Germline trimming cut 0 bases from V and 2 bases from J; bases unmatched to any gene: 6. The length of the CDR3 is 17 residues. Per the germline V gene, CDR1 is SGHVS and CDR2 is FQNEAQ. The CDR3 bases are TGTGCCAGCAGCTTAGCCCTTGGGCGGGGGGCCTACAATGAGCAGTTCTTC. Its translation is CASSLALGRGAYNEQFF.

This chain links TRBV7-6 with TRBJ2-6, with D possibly being TRBD1 (6 bases). Between the trimmed V and J ends, which lost 5 bases and 4 bases, there was a span of 21 bases. The germline gives CDR1 SGHVS, CDR2 FNYEAQ. This CDR3 spans 18 amino acids. DNA for the CDR3: TGTGCCAGCAGCCCGGGGACACCCCTCTTGAGGGGGGCCAACGTCCTGACTTTC. Its translation: CASSPGTPLLRGANVLTF.

This chain uses TRBV6-5 with TRBJ1-2; D possibly corresponds to TRBD1 (5 bases). This CDR3 comprises 11 residues. Looked up from germline, CDR1 is MNHEY and CDR2 is SVGAGI. Trimming left V 4 bases short and J 9 bases short, with 9 bases between. The CDR3 is CASSWGGSYTF. Written as DNA, the CDR3 is TGTGCCAGCAGTTGGGGGGGTAGCTACACCTTC.

CDR3 amino acids: CASSYWASGELFF. CDR3 coding DNA: TGTGCCAGCAGTTACTGGGCGTCCGGGGAGCTGTTTTTT. This chain links TRBV6-5 with TRBJ2-2; D remains unclear. Deletions cut 1 base from V and 6 bases from J, with 6 bases between. Germline lookup yields CDR1 MNHEY and CDR2 SVGAGI. The CDR3 loop spans 13 amino acids.

The chain links TRBV10-3 to TRBJ1-2; D gene unclear. The CDR3 totals 13 residues. CDR1 is ENHRY, CDR2 SYGVKD, per germline. V was pared by 4 bases and J by 5 bases, with 11 bases between. The CDR3 loop is CAISGRQSYGYTF. CDR3 bases: TGTGCCATCAGTGGGCGGCAGAGTTATGGCTACACCTTC.

Note on this clone: Mismatch with germline at one junction end may stem from a read error. This chain connects TRBV7-9 to TRBJ1-1; perhaps TRBD1 as D (6 bases). The CDR3 is 15 residues long. CDR1 SEHNR and CDR2 FQNEAQ come from the germline V gene (reference sequence). CDR3 DNA: TGTGCCAGCAGCTACTCCGGGACACCGAATGAACAGACAAACTTT. Its translation is CASSYSGTPNEQTNF. The full variable domain, its missing parts supplied by reference TRBV7-9 and TRBJ1-1, is DTGVSQNPRHKITKRGQNVTFRCDPISEHNRLYWYRQTLGQGPEFLTYFQNEAQLEKSRLLSDRFSAERPKGSFSTLEIQRTEQGDSAMYLCASSYSGTPNEQTNFGQGTRLTVV.

The chain carries TRBV30 and TRBJ1-1; D is unresolved. Germline-derived CDR1 and CDR2 are GTSNPN and SVGIG (reference sequence). This CDR3 is 13 amino acids long. V was pared by 2 bases and J by 0 bases, with 7 bases between. In DNA, the CDR3 is TGTGCCTGGAGTAAAGACTTGAACACTGAAGCTTTCTTT. Amino acids: CAWSKDLNTEAFF.

The rearrangement joins TRBV5-1 to TRBJ1-3; D call uncertain. Trimming took 3 bases from V and 1 from J, leaving 5 bases between them. CDR1 and CDR2 from the germline V gene are SGHRS and YFSETQ. The CDR3 has 13 amino acids. Here the CDR3 reads CASSSLSGNTIYF. The CDR3 DNA sequence: TGCGCCAGCAGCTCGTTATCTGGAAACACCATATATTTT. The full variable domain, completed using reference TRBV5-1 and TRBJ1-3, is KAGVTQTPRYLIKTRGQQVTLSCSPISGHRSVSWYQQTPGQGLQFLFEYFSETQRNKGNFPGRFSGRQFSNSRSEMNVSTLELGDSALYLCASSSLSGNTIYFGEGSWLTVV.

V usage is TRBV11-2 and J usage is TRBJ1-4; the match to TRBD1 covers 8 bases. Germline assignment: CDR1 SGHAT and CDR2 FQNNGV. Losses at the gene ends were 5 bases for V and 2 bases for J; bases not matched to a gene: 4. The CDR3 is made up of 15 amino acids. The chain's CDR3 is CASSTRGQTNEKLFF. In nucleotides, the CDR3 is TGTGCCAGCAGCACCAGGGGGCAGACTAATGAAAAACTGTTTTTT.

The rearrangement joins TRBV27 to TRBJ2-7; D call uncertain. In germline, CDR1 is MNHEY, CDR2 SMNVEV (reference sequence). V was shortened by 4 bases and J by 3 bases, with 16 bases between the two germline ends. The CDR3 runs to 15 residues. The CDR3 spells CASSSATETFYEQYF. The CDR3 DNA follows: TGTGCCAGCAGTTCCGCCACAGAGACCTTCTACGAGCAGTACTTC.

The gene calls are TRBV4-1 and TRBJ2-5, with 7 positions matching TRBD1. CDR3 length: 15 amino acids. The V gene end was trimmed by 2 bases and the J gene end by 5 bases; junction bases not matched to a gene: 8. CDR1 is MGHRA, CDR2 YSYEKL, per germline. Here the CDR3 reads CASSQREQGVETQYF. CDR3 nucleotides: TGCGCCAGCAGCCAAAGGGAGCAGGGGGTTGAGACCCAGTACTTC.

The gene calls are TRBV14 and TRBJ2-2, with 11 bases matching TRBD2. The CDR3 runs to 18 residues. Germline V gene lookup returns CDR1 SGHDN and CDR2 FVKESK. With 4 bases clipped from V and 5 bases from J, the junction kept 12 bases outside the gene matches. The CDR3 sequence is CASSLKGLADAGTGELFF. In DNA form, the CDR3 reads TGTGCCAGCAGCCTTAAGGGACTAGCGGACGCCGGTACCGGGGAGCTGTTTTTT.